This T cell receptor beta chain was retrieved from a study of CD8 T cells in ankylosing spondylitis. As regards this clonotype: The antigen is unknown.

One entry per CDR3 protein results from TCRdb running MiXCR on the 5' RACE reads. The data contain approximately 200,000 distinct CDR3 sequences, under 15% of them singletons. Points from the study as a whole: In peripheral blood, disease-linked CD8+ clones occurred at relatively low frequencies.

The clonotype was recovered from a female donor with ankylosing spondylitis or in good health (not recorded which). Source material: blood, either unsorted or a sorted T cell fraction (not recorded which).

The CDR3 spells CASSQIPGTAKETQYF. The DNA of the CDR3 is TGCGCCAGCAGCCAAATCCCCGGGACAGCGAAAGAGACCCAGTACTTC. The chain carries TRBV4-3 and TRBJ2-5; 7 bases line up with TRBD1. J lost 3 bases, V lost 2 bases, and 9 bases had no gene match. The CDR3 has 16 residues. Germline CDR1 and CDR2: LGHNA and YSLEER.